This TCR beta chain was identified in a study of T cell responses to AZD1222 COVID-19 vaccine. General study points: Regions 160-218 and 743-854 held dominance among vaccine-associated CD4 TCRs, which spanned spike.

Deletions cut 3 bases from V and 6 bases from J, with 17 bases between. The CDR3 covers 16 residues. CDR1 LNHNV and CDR2 YYDKDF come from the germline V gene (reference sequence). On this clone itself: Its antigen is still unknown.

The data were produced by immunoSEQ multiplex PCR, yet TCRdb's version contains in-frame clones alone and is incomplete. This sample has roughly 100,000 clones, with approximately 90% found just once. The source is an adult who received the AZD1222 COVID-19 vaccine. Material: peripheral blood, obtained 28 days after the second AZD1222 dose. This chain joins TRBV15 and TRBJ2-2, with D tentatively TRBD2 (6 bases). CDR3: CATSRTGTARAGELFF. CDR3 DNA sequence: TGTGCCACCAGCAGGACCGGGACTGCCAGAGCCGGGGAGCTGTTTTTT.